Listed here are 4 T cell receptor beta chains from one sample, sequenced in a study of cytomegalovirus exposure and HLA in healthy donors. The PCR ran on 60 Vbeta and 13 Jbeta primers. This table comes from immunoSEQ multiplex PCR, and its TCRdb copy is limited to in-frame clones, with some not included. The repertoire holds 130,000 to 150,000 clones, with approximately 9% as singletons. The sequencing input was PBMCs. These receptors were taken from a male donor in good health and CMV-seronegative.

The chain combines TRBV6-6 with TRBJ2-3; 10 bases are shared with TRBD2. Germline values: CDR1 MNHNY, CDR2 SVGAGI (reference sequence). The trim removed 6 bases at V and 4 bases at J, leaving 4 bases unmatched. The CDR3 has 14 residues. As DNA, the CDR3 is TGTGCCAGCAGGACAGCGGGAGGGCCAGATACGCAGTATTTT. Its protein is CASRTAGGPDTQYF.

The CDR3: CASSPTTSGLRYNEQFF. As DNA, the CDR3 is TGTGCCAGCAGCCCCACAACTAGCGGGCTTAGGTACAATGAGCAGTTCTTC. The chain links TRBV7-6 to TRBJ2-1, with TRBD2 matching 9 bases. Germline V gives CDR1 SGHVS, CDR2 FNYEAQ. The CDR3 sequence is 17 residues long. V lost 5 bases, J lost 4 bases, and 12 bases stayed unmatched.

This clone came up a few times. The V and J genes are TRBV4-2 and TRBJ2-7; TRBD1 agrees at 9 bases. This CDR3 has 14 amino acids. The J segment lost 3 bases and the V segment lost 1 base, leaving 1 base of the junction unmatched. Germline V gene lookup returns CDR1 LGHNA and CDR2 YNFKEQ. The CDR3 reads CASSQVGQGYEQYF. The CDR3 DNA reads as TGTGCCAGCAGCCAAGTGGGACAGGGCTACGAGCAGTACTTC.

This clone was recorded a few times. The chain couples TRBV9 to TRBJ1-5, with 7 bases matching TRBD1. The CDR3 totals 18 residues. J was trimmed by 5 bases and V by 4 bases; bases with no gene match: 18. The germline gives CDR1 SGDLS, CDR2 YYNGEE. CDR3 bases: TGTGCCAGCAGCCTCGACCCGACAGGGTTGAGACTGGATCAGCCCCAGCATTTT. It translates to CASSLDPTGLRLDQPQHF.